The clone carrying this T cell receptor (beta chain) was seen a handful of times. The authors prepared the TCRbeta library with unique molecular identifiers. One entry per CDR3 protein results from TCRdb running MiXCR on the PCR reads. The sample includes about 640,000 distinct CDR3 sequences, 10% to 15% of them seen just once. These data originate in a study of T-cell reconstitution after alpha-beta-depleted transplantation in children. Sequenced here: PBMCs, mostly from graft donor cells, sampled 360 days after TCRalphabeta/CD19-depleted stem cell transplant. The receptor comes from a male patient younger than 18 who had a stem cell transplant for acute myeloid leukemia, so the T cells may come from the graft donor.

DNA for the CDR3: TGCAGCGTTGTTGGGACATATAGGGGGGGGCAGTTCTTC. Protein product: CSVVGTYRGGQFF. The V call is TRBV29-1, the J call TRBJ2-1; tentative D call: TRBD2 (7 bases). Trimming removed 4 bases at V and 12 bases at J, with 19 bases between. Germline CDR1 SQVTM, CDR2 ANQGSEA. CDR3 length equals 13 residues.